The 14 T cell receptor beta chains given below trace back to one sample, sequenced in a study of preoperative IRX-2 immunotherapy in early breast cancer. Stated treatment: preoperative locoregional IRX-2 cytokine immunotherapy. The repertoire was sequenced with immunoSEQ multiplex PCR; TCRdb's copy has only in-frame clones and lacks some. Found here are approximately 96,000 clones, 86% of them singletons; the top ten hold roughly 1.9%. The specimen comprised tumor tissue, sampled after IRX-2 immunotherapy. Source of these receptors: a human donor with breast cancer.

V is TRBV30 and J is TRBJ1-1, with TRBD1 matching over 7 bases. The V segment lost 5 bases and the J segment 4 bases; nucleotides outside the gene matches: 4. Germline V lookup: CDR1 GTSNPN, CDR2 SVGIG (reference sequence). This CDR3 has 12 amino acids. The chain's CDR3 is CAWDTGATEAFF. The CDR3 nucleotides are TGTGCCTGGGATACAGGGGCCACTGAAGCTTTCTTT.

The chain combines TRBV28 with TRBJ2-1; unclear D gene. V lost 6 bases to trimming and J lost 1 base, with 13 bases between them. The CDR3 runs 15 residues. The germline V gene has CDR1 MDHEN and CDR2 SYDVKM. CDR3 nucleotide sequence: TGTGCCAGCAGCAGCTTTTCTGGGTCCTACAATGAGCAGTTCTTC. Its translation: CASSSFSGSYNEQFF. Supplemented by reference TRBV28 and TRBJ2-1, the full variable domain reads DVKVTQSSRYLVKRTGEKVFLECVQDMDHENMFWYRQDPGLGLRLIYFSYDVKMKEKGDIPEGYSVSREKKERFSLILESASTNQTSMYLCASSSFSGSYNEQFFGPGTRLTVL.

The rearrangement links TRBV5-1 to TRBJ2-5, with 9 positions matching TRBD1. This CDR3 spans 14 amino acids. Germline lookup yields CDR1 SGHRS and CDR2 YFSETQ. V lost 1 base to trimming and J lost 5 bases; unmatched junction nucleotides: 3. CDR3 loop: CASSLSGQGETQYF. The CDR3 nucleotides read TGCGCCAGCAGCTTGAGCGGACAGGGGGAGACCCAGTACTTC.

J is TRBJ1-5 and V is TRBV11-3, with TRBD1 matching 7 bases. Germline-derived CDR1 and CDR2 are SGHNT and YENEEA. The J segment lost 6 bases and the V segment lost 6 bases, leaving 8 bases of the junction unmatched. The CDR3 loop spans 14 amino acids. CDR3 region: CASSETGVGQPQHF. DNA for the CDR3: TGTGCCAGCAGTGAAACAGGGGTAGGTCAGCCCCAGCATTTT. The whole variable domain, filled in from reference TRBV11-3 and TRBJ1-5, reads EAGVVQSPRYKIIEKKQPVAFWCNPISGHNTLYWYLQNLGQGPELLIRYENEEAVDDSQLPKDRFSAERLKGVDSTLKIQPAELGDSAVYLCASSETGVGQPQHFGDGTRLSIL.

The chain employs TRBV5-1 and TRBJ2-7; 7 positions match TRBD2. This CDR3 region has 16 residues. Per the germline V gene, CDR1 is SGHRS and CDR2 is YFSETQ. V lost 0 bases and J lost 6; bases outside the gene matches: 12. CDR3 in amino acids: CASSLAMGGSAGEQYF. The CDR3 DNA reads TGCGCCAGCAGCTTGGCGATGGGGGGGTCAGCCGGCGAGCAGTACTTC.

The CDR3 reads CASSPMGLSTEAFF. The CDR3 bases are TGTGCCAGCAGCCCCATGGGGCTGAGCACTGAAGCTTTCTTT. The V gene is TRBV28, the J gene TRBJ1-1; tentatively, D is TRBD1 (5 bases). The CDR3 contains 14 residues. Looked up from germline, CDR1 is MDHEN and CDR2 is SYDVKM. Trimming stripped 6 bases from V and 4 bases from J, with 15 bases between.

The sample holds one count of this clone. This chain joins TRBV7-4 and TRBJ2-3; D ambiguous. Germline-derived CDR1 and CDR2 are SGHVT and SQSDAQ. The CDR3 is 15 residues long. V was shortened by 5 bases and J by 2 bases, with 14 bases between the two germline ends. DNA of the CDR3: TGTGCCAGCAGCGTAGAGATTCACAACACAGATACGCAGTATTTT. Translating it yields CASSVEIHNTDTQYF.

This chain uses TRBV6-8 with TRBJ2-5, with 7 bases fitting TRBD1. This CDR3 region has 13 residues. The ends lost 6 bases at V and 5 bases at J; junction bases unmatched: 6. From germline, CDR1 is MNHGY and CDR2 SAAAGT. DNA of the CDR3: TGTGCCAGCAGCTCCACAGGGGAGGAGACCCAGTACTTC. It translates to CASSSTGEETQYF.

Remarks on this clone: A junction boundary mismatches the germline segment, possibly from a read error. The rearrangement uses TRBV11-3 and TRBJ2-1, with TRBD1 as a possible D gene (6 bases). The CDR3 runs 16 residues. Germline CDR1 and CDR2: SGHNT and YENEEA. The CDR3, as DNA: TGTGCCAGCAGCTTAGGGGGGCCAGCCTCCAACAATGAGCAGTTCTTC. Its protein is CASSLGGPASNNEQFF.

This sequence joins TRBV19 and TRBJ2-2; D is undetermined. Germline CDR1 LNHDA, CDR2 SQIVND (reference sequence). V was clipped by 4 bases and J by 4 bases, with 10 bases between them. The CDR3 covers 14 residues. CDR3 residues: CASSTLLGTGELFF. The CDR3, as DNA: TGTGCCAGTAGTACCTTGCTGGGCACCGGGGAGCTGTTTTTT.

The chain is built from TRBV14 and TRBJ2-5; D is unclear. The CDR3 contains 14 residues. Germline V gene lookup returns CDR1 SGHDN and CDR2 FVKESK. Trimming took 3 bases from V and 5 from J, leaving 13 bases between them. CDR3 DNA sequence: TGTGCCAGCAGCCAGTACGGCAGAATTGAGACCCAGTACTTC. It codes for CASSQYGRIETQYF.

The chain recombines TRBV11-3 with TRBJ1-3; D remains unclear. This CDR3 is 14 amino acids long. CDR1 and CDR2 (germline): SGHNT, YENEEA. Trimming shortened V by 3 bases and J by 4 bases, and 10 bases separated the two germline ends. In DNA form, the CDR3 reads TGTGCCAGCAGCTTGGCAGCGGGCGGAAACACCATATATTTT. Amino acid sequence: CASSLAAGGNTIYF.

This clone appeared a few times. The gene calls are TRBV28 and TRBJ1-3; possibly TRBD1 for D (6 bases). Trimming removed 8 bases at V and 7 bases at J, with 15 bases between. The CDR3 consists of 13 residues. Germline lookup yields CDR1 MDHEN and CDR2 SYDVKM. The CDR3 DNA sequence: TGTGCCAGCGAGCACAGGGCCTCGAACACCATATATTTT. Translating gives CASEHRASNTIYF.

This clone was found once. The chain couples TRBV6-7 to TRBJ2-5, with unresolved D. TRBV6-7 is recorded as an ORF, its role being uncertain. Deletions cut 5 bases from V and 0 bases from J, with 10 bases between. This CDR3 spans 14 amino acids. The CDR3 loop reads CASSKFQYQETQYF. The CDR3 DNA sequence: TGTGCCAGCAGTAAGTTCCAGTACCAAGAGACCCAGTACTTC.